This T cell receptor beta chain was identified in a study of T cell responses to AZD1222 COVID-19 vaccine. The CDR3 runs 12 residues. From germline, CDR1 is SGDLS and CDR2 YYNGEE. Trimming cost V 1 base and J 8 bases; bases outside gene matches: 1. Assay used: immunoSEQ multiplex PCR; TCRdb lists only in-frame clones, some missing. Counted here are about 160,000 clones, almost 90% occurring once; the ten biggest clones make up roughly 5.5%. This TCR came from an adult in good health. The chain joins TRBV9 to TRBJ2-3; 7 positions match TRBD2. Source: peripheral blood, taken on day 0 of AZD1222 vaccination. The CDR3 nucleotides are TGTGCCAGCAGCGTATGGGAGGGTACGCAGTATTTT. It is translated as CASSVWEGTQYF. Based on the CDR3 plus reference TRBV9 and TRBJ2-3, the full variable domain is DSGVTQTPKHLITATGQRVTLRCSPRSGDLSVYWYQQSLDQGLQFLIQYYNGEERAKGNILERFSAQQFPDLHSELNLSSLELGDSALYFCASSVWEGTQYFGPGTRLTVL.